This T cell receptor (beta chain) was observed in a study of human T cells and chemical hapten exposure. Overall study: Small differences in pooled library volume mainly drove the variation in TCR yields per sample. Points from the study as a whole: The number of TCRs over 1 in 1000 frequency stayed unchanged after DPC.

This clonotype was picked up a small number of times. Its matching antigen is unknown. It was the library that attached unique molecular identifiers to individual cDNA molecules. Original processing methods: Per sample, the median was about 88,000 TCRs, with values from roughly 25,000 to 750,000. MiXCR, applied by TCRdb to the 5' RACE reads, yields one record per CDR3 protein. TCRdb, not the authors, supplied the V and J calls. This table has around 80,000 distinct CDR3 sequences, more than 15% appearing once. With 3 bases clipped from V and 5 bases from J, the junction kept 5 bases outside the gene matches. Germline V gives CDR1 KGHDR, CDR2 SFDVKD. The CDR3 is 16 amino acids. Extraction yielded total RNA from whole blood (unfractionated).

V gene TRBV24-1 combines with J gene TRBJ1-4; 10 bases map to TRBD1. This receptor was obtained from a female donor in good health. CDR3 nucleotide sequence: TGTGCCACCAGTGATGTACCGGGACAGGGGAATGAAAAACTGTTTTTT. Residues: CATSDVPGQGNEKLFF.